Sequencing of this T cell receptor (beta chain) was carried out in a study of blood T cell repertoires in COVID-19. Study-wide background: Italy, Spain and the United States were the sources of the convalescent and acute COVID-19 samples.

The CDR3 runs to 15 residues. Germline CDR1 SGHRS, CDR2 YFSETQ. V trimming: 2 bases; J trimming: 2 bases; junction bases outside the gene matches: 2. TCRdb keeps only in-frame clones here, not all; method: immunoSEQ multiplex PCR. The table shows tens of thousands of clones, with roughly nine tenths occurring only once. The sequence came from a woman in her fifties or sixties with active COVID-19. The J gene is TRBJ1-4, the V gene TRBV5-1; TRBD1 matches at 8 bases. Sequenced material: peripheral blood. CDR3 nucleotides: TGCGCCAGCAGCTTACAGGGGGGGACTAATGAAAAACTGTTTTTT. This sequence encodes CASSLQGGTNEKLFF.